What follows are 3 T cell receptor beta chains derived from one specimen sequenced in a study of shared clonotypes between healthy human individuals. Assay: immunoSEQ multiplex PCR; the TCRdb copy retains only in-frame clones and omits some. Among about 470,000 clones, around 75% were seen once, and the ten largest hold around 13%. Sequenced: PBMCs. The source of these receptors is a woman aged 40 to 50 in good health. Some clones in this sample may be carry-over from other donors' samples.

The V and J genes are TRBV2 and TRBJ2-2, with D perhaps TRBD2 (5 bases). CDR3 length equals 15 residues. Trimming pared 7 bases from V and 5 bases from J, leaving 17 bases between. In germline, CDR1 is SNHLY, CDR2 FYNNEI. The CDR3, as DNA: TGTGCCAGCAAGGACGTGCAGCGGCTGACCGGGGAGCTGTTTTTT. Translating gives CASKDVQRLTGELFF.

The V call is TRBV28, the J call TRBJ2-3; D gene unclear. The CDR3 runs to 12 residues. Germline V gives CDR1 MDHEN, CDR2 SYDVKM. V was cut by 6 bases and J by 4 bases, with 8 bases left in between. This CDR3 is CASSPLPDTQYF. Written as DNA, the CDR3 is TGTGCCAGCAGCCCTCTCCCAGATACGCAGTATTTT.

J is TRBJ2-1 and V is TRBV28, with a tentative D call TRBD1 (6 bases). CDR3 size: 13 residues. Germline CDR1 is MDHEN and CDR2 is SYDVKM. Trimming shortened V by 8 bases and J by 2 bases, and 10 bases separated the two germline ends. CDR3 in DNA: TGTGCCAGCCGGGACACAACCTACAATGAGCAGTTCTTC. Its translation: CASRDTTYNEQFF.